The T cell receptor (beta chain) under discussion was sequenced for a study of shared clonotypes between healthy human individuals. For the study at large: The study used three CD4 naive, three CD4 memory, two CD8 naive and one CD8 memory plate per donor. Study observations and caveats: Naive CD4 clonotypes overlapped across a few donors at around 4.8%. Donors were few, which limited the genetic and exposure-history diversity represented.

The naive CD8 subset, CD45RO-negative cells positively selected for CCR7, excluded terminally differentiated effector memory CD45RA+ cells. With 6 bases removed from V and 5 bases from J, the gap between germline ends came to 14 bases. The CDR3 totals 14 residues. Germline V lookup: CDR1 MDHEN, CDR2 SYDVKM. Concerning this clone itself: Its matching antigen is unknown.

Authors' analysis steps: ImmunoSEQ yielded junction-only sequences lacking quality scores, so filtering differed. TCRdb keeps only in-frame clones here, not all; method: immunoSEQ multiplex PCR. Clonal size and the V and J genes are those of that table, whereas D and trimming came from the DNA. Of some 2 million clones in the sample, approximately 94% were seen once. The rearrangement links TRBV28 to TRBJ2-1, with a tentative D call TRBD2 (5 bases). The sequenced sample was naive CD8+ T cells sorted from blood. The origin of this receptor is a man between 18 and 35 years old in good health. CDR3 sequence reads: CASSETGVHNEQFF. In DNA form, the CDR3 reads TGTGCCAGCAGCGAGACCGGGGTTCACAATGAGCAGTTCTTC. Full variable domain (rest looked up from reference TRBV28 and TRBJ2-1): DVKVTQSSRYLVKRTGEKVFLECVQDMDHENMFWYRQDPGLGLRLIYFSYDVKMKEKGDIPEGYSVSREKKERFSLILESASTNQTSMYLCASSETGVHNEQFFGPGTRLTVL.